This record covers a single T cell receptor (beta chain). This PCR relied on a set of 60 Vbeta primers and 13 Jbeta primers. Using immunoSEQ multiplex PCR, the repertoire was profiled, and TCRdb retains in-frame clones only, with some absent. The repertoire has about 180,000 clones, about 68% of them found once; the top ten carry less than 3%. This entry comes from a study of cytomegalovirus exposure and HLA in healthy donors. This CDR3 has 16 amino acids. Trimming took 0 bases from V and 4 from J; bases not matched to a gene: 7. Germline V CDR1 and CDR2: MNHEY, SVGAGI. Sequencing was carried out using PBMCs. The TCR was taken from a female donor in good health and CMV-seronegative. The chain has TRBV6-5 and TRBJ2-7; TRBD1 aligns across 9 bases. The CDR3 nucleotides are TGTGCCAGCAGTTACTCTTCGGGACAGGGTCTATACGAGCAGTACTTC. It encodes CASSYSSGQGLYEQYF.